This record concerns one TCR beta chain sequence. The sample comes from a study of blood T cell repertoires in COVID-19. Deletions cut 5 bases from V and 5 bases from J, with 14 bases between. Germline-derived CDR1 and CDR2 are SGHRS and YFSETQ. CDR3 length equals 13 residues. Clones were read by immunoSEQ multiplex PCR, and TCRdb kept only the in-frame ones, dropping some. The repertoire consists of approximately 180,000 clones, with approximately 85% occurring once and the leading ten covering around 3%. Sequencing was done on a sample of peripheral blood. V and J are TRBV5-1 and TRBJ2-7; tentative D call: TRBD1 (5 bases). This receptor was taken from a man in his sixties with acute or convalescent COVID-19. CDR3 coding DNA: TGCGCCAGCAGGGACAAATCTAACCACGAGCAGTACTTC. It codes for CASRDKSNHEQYF.